Shown below are 26 T cell receptor beta chains from a single sample sequenced in a study of shared clonotypes between healthy human individuals. Sequencing used immunoSEQ multiplex PCR; TCRdb keeps in-frame clones, though not all of them. Of roughly 490,000 clones listed, 70% to 80% are singletons. The sample consisted of PBMCs. Receptors were obtained from a woman between 40 and 55 years old in good health. Some clones in this sample may be carry-over from other donors' samples.

The V gene is TRBV28, the J gene TRBJ2-1, with unresolved D. V lost 8 bases and J 7 bases, leaving 15 bases between the germline ends. The CDR3 spans 13 residues. Germline V gene sequence: CDR1 MDHEN, CDR2 SYDVKM. CDR3 sequence: CASGLEIWNEQFF. The DNA of the CDR3 is TGTGCCAGCGGCTTAGAGATTTGGAATGAGCAGTTCTTC.

This clone has a count of ten or more. This CDR3 reads CASSDPGGGNEKLFF. DNA of the CDR3: TGTGCCAGCAGTGACCCCGGGGGAGGGAACGAAAAACTGTTTTTT. V gene TRBV25-1 combines with J gene TRBJ1-4, with D possibly matching TRBD1 (5 bases). The germline V gene encodes CDR1 MGHDK and CDR2 SYGVNS. V lost 3 bases and J 8 bases, leaving 16 bases between the germline ends. This CDR3 has 15 residues.

This clone was counted a single time. The chain joins TRBV2 to TRBJ2-1, with 10 nucleotides matching TRBD2. The CDR3 length is 17 residues. V shed 6 bases, J shed 6 bases, and the junction held 14 bases outside the gene matches. Germline CDR1 and CDR2: SNHLY and FYNNEI. CDR3 bases: TGTGCCAGCAGAGCCACCTTTACTAGCGGGATAGGCAATGAGCAGTTCTTC. It is translated as CASRATFTSGIGNEQFF.

This chain joins TRBV11-3 and TRBJ1-1; tentative D call: TRBD1 (6 bases). V gave up 7 bases and J gave up 1 base, with 13 bases separating them. The CDR3 sequence is 14 residues long. From germline, CDR1 is SGHNT and CDR2 YENEEA. The CDR3 spells CASIPDRKNTEAFF. CDR3 in DNA: TGTGCCAGCATTCCGGACAGAAAGAACACTGAAGCTTTCTTT.

The chain combines TRBV27 with TRBJ2-3; 9 bases are shared with TRBD2. This CDR3 contains 16 residues. In germline, CDR1 is MNHEY, CDR2 SMNVEV (reference sequence). The ends lost 6 bases at V and 2 bases at J; junction bases unmatched: 9. The CDR3 nucleotides read TGTGCCAGCAGGAAAGGGGCGGGAGGGCTCACAGATACGCAGTATTTT. This sequence encodes CASRKGAGGLTDTQYF.

The rearrangement joins TRBV5-1 to TRBJ2-3; D ambiguous. Per germline, CDR1 SGHRS and CDR2 YFSETQ. V was trimmed by 4 bases and J by 0 bases, leaving 12 bases between them. The CDR3 extends over 15 amino acids. The CDR3 DNA follows: TGCGCCAGCAGCAAAGACCCTACTAGCACAGATACGCAGTATTTT. Protein: CASSKDPTSTDTQYF. The whole variable domain, remainder taken from reference TRBV5-1 and TRBJ2-3, is KAGVTQTPRYLIKTRGQQVTLSCSPISGHRSVSWYQQTPGQGLQFLFEYFSETQRNKGNFPGRFSGRQFSNSRSEMNVSTLELGDSALYLCASSKDPTSTDTQYFGPGTRLTVL.

V and J are TRBV19 and TRBJ2-4; 7 nucleotides match TRBD1. This CDR3 region has 14 residues. The junction had 4 bases not matched to a gene; V was cut back by 3 bases and J by 5 bases. Germline CDR1 reads LNHDA; CDR2 reads SQIVND (reference sequence). The CDR3 DNA follows: TGTGCCAGTAGTATTTGGGACAGACAAAACATTCAGTACTTC. Translated, it gives CASSIWDRQNIQYF.

The V call is TRBV14, the J call TRBJ1-2; D ambiguous. V was cut by 4 bases and J by 4 bases, with 16 bases left in between. Germline V gene lookup returns CDR1 SGHDN and CDR2 FVKESK. The CDR3 has 15 residues. CDR3 bases: TGTGCCAGCAGCCGTGGAGGGTTTTCGACCTATGGCTACACCTTC. This codes for CASSRGGFSTYGYTF.

The chain employs TRBV7-3 and TRBJ2-2; 7 nucleotides line up with TRBD2. Trimming took 2 bases from V and 3 from J; bases not matched to a gene: 3. Germline V lookup: CDR1 SGHTA, CDR2 FQGTGA. The CDR3 totals 15 residues. CDR3 region: CASSLRLADTGELFF. The CDR3 nucleotides read TGTGCCAGCAGCTTACGGCTAGCGGACACCGGGGAGCTGTTTTTT.

This clone occurred many times. The chain carries TRBV6-1 and TRBJ1-1, with 8 bases aligning to TRBD1. V lost 6 bases and J lost 7; bases outside the gene matches: 7. Germline CDR1 reads MNHNS; CDR2 reads SASEGT. This CDR3 has 13 residues. CDR3 DNA sequence: TGTGCCAGCAGACCCAGGGGGCGGGTTGAAGCTTTCTTT. Its protein is CASRPRGRVEAFF.

Remarks on this clone: Since a far larger clone is one base different, this is likely a read error. This chain uses TRBV6-5 with TRBJ2-2, with a weak D call TRBD2 (6 bases). The CDR3 is made up of 14 amino acids. In germline, CDR1 is MNHEY, CDR2 SVGAGI. The CDR3 spells CASRSGTDTGGLFF. DNA for the CDR3: TGTGCCAGCAGGTCAGGGACGGACACCGGGGGGCTGTTTTTT.

This clone was observed a few times. The gene calls are TRBV7-2 and TRBJ2-3, with D perhaps TRBD1 (5 bases). Germline values: CDR1 SGHTA, CDR2 FQGNSA. Between the trimmed V and J ends, which lost 5 bases and 1 base, there was a span of 16 bases. The CDR3 loop spans 16 amino acids. For the CDR3, the DNA is TGTGCCAGCAGCCTCAGGGTGCTGTTGGGCACAGATACGCAGTATTTT. Residues: CASSLRVLLGTDTQYF.

The CDR3 reads CASSYSWRGRTDTQYF. DNA of the CDR3: TGTGCCAGCAGTTACTCCTGGAGGGGGCGCACAGATACGCAGTATTTT. The V gene is TRBV6-6, the J gene TRBJ2-3; possibly TRBD1 for D (7 bases). The CDR3 contains 16 residues. V dropped 0 bases and J dropped 1 base, with 11 bases sitting between them. The germline V gene encodes CDR1 MNHNY and CDR2 SVGAGI (reference sequence).

The chain employs TRBV6-6 and TRBJ2-3; D possibly corresponds to TRBD2 (5 bases). Trimming pared 2 bases from V and 1 base from J, leaving 7 bases between. Germline V gives CDR1 MNHNY, CDR2 SVGAGI (reference sequence). CDR3 length: 14 amino acids. CDR3: CASSYSGGTDTQYF. The CDR3 nucleotides are TGTGCCAGCAGTTACAGCGGTGGCACAGATACGCAGTATTTT.

There are a few counts of this clone. V and J are TRBV7-2 and TRBJ2-1; D unresolved. V was clipped by 1 base and J by 9 bases, with 10 bases between them. Germline lookup yields CDR1 SGHTA and CDR2 FQGNSA. This CDR3 contains 13 residues. The CDR3 reads CASSLGLGGEQFF. The CDR3 nucleotides read TGTGCCAGCAGCTTAGGCCTCGGTGGTGAGCAGTTCTTC.

Note on this clone: A far larger clone is one nucleotide away, so this likely arose from a read error. The gene calls are TRBV2 and TRBJ2-3, with unresolved D. The CDR3 loop spans 11 amino acids. CDR1 is SNHLY, CDR2 FYNNEI, per germline. V lost 6 bases, J lost 5 bases, and 6 bases lay in between. Here the CDR3 reads CASRHQDTQYF. The CDR3 DNA reads TGTGCCAGCAGGCATCAAGATACGCAGTATTTT.

Notes on this clone: It differs at one base from a far larger clone, so likely a read error. The rearrangement joins TRBV28 to TRBJ2-3, with D hard to call. Germline CDR1 MDHEN, CDR2 SYDVKM. V lost 2 bases to trimming and J lost 7 bases, with 10 bases between them. The CDR3 extends over 13 amino acids. The CDR3 region has the DNA TGTGCCAGCAGTTTAGGTGGAGAGTATACGCAGTATTTT. The encoded protein is CASSLGGEYTQYF.

This chain's CDR3 is CATSRSRASGGLTDTQYF. The CDR3 DNA reads TGTGCCACCAGCAGATCTAGGGCTAGCGGGGGGCTCACAGATACGCAGTATTTT. V and J are TRBV15 and TRBJ2-3; 11 nucleotides agree with TRBD2. Germline-derived CDR1 and CDR2 are LNHNV and YYDKDF (reference sequence). The trim removed 2 bases at V and 2 bases at J, leaving 9 bases unmatched. This CDR3 spans 18 amino acids.

This chain joins TRBV15 and TRBJ1-5; D perhaps matches TRBD1 (5 bases). The CDR3 length is 13 residues. The V gene's germline CDR1 is LNHNV and CDR2 YYDKDF (reference sequence). V shed 5 bases and J shed 1 base, with 6 bases lying between them. CDR3 amino acids: CATSPGSNQPQHF. Here the CDR3 DNA reads TGTGCCACCAGCCCAGGGAGCAATCAGCCCCAGCATTTT.

V usage is TRBV28 and J usage is TRBJ2-4; D unresolved. Germline V gene data show CDR1 as MDHEN and CDR2 as SYDVKM. This CDR3 spans 14 amino acids. Trimming left V 7 bases short and J 0 bases short, with 10 bases between. The CDR3, as DNA: TGTGCCAGCATGCAGTCCCTAGCCAAAAACATTCAGTACTTC. Translated: CASMQSLAKNIQYF. The full variable domain, with the rest looked up from reference TRBV28 and TRBJ2-4, is DVKVTQSSRYLVKRTGEKVFLECVQDMDHENMFWYRQDPGLGLRLIYFSYDVKMKEKGDIPEGYSVSREKKERFSLILESASTNQTSMYLCASMQSLAKNIQYFGAGTRLSVL.

The chain combines TRBV9 with TRBJ2-1, with 14 positions matching TRBD2. The CDR3 is 16 amino acids. V dropped 4 bases and J dropped 9; count of bases not matched to a gene: 9. Looked up from germline, CDR1 is SGDLS and CDR2 is YYNGEE. CDR3 region: CASSPFGTSGSVEQFF. The CDR3 DNA reads TGTGCCAGCAGCCCTTTTGGGACTAGCGGGAGCGTTGAGCAGTTCTTC.

The V and J genes are TRBV6-5 and TRBJ1-1; 8 nucleotides line up with TRBD1. The CDR3 has 16 amino acids. From germline, CDR1 is MNHEY and CDR2 SVGAGI. Losses at the gene ends were 2 bases for V and 5 bases for J; bases not matched to a gene: 10. The CDR3 sequence: CASSYGTGVRITEAFF. The CDR3 coding sequence is TGTGCCAGCAGTTACGGGACAGGTGTTAGGATAACTGAAGCTTTCTTT.

The chain has TRBV28 and TRBJ2-1; D not certain. The CDR3 is made up of 11 amino acids. Trimming removed 9 bases from V and 13 bases from J, with 16 bases in between. CDR1 and CDR2 from the germline V gene are MDHEN and SYDVKM. The CDR3 DNA is TGTGCCAGTGGAAACTATTATTATCAGTTCTTC. Translating it yields CASGNYYYQFF.

With regard to this clone: Other DNA sequences from this sample encode an identical CDR3 as well. The chain uses TRBV20-1 and TRBJ2-7; D is unresolved. The CDR3 consists of 11 residues. In germline, CDR1 is DFQATT, CDR2 SNEGSKA (reference sequence). V was pared by 3 bases and J by 2 bases, with 5 bases between. The CDR3 DNA reads TGCAGTGCTAGCTCCGCCTACGAGCAGTACTTC. Its translation is CSASSAYEQYF.

This CDR3 reads CASSKGYGTGRYEQYF. CDR3 sequence (DNA): TGCGCCAGCAGCAAGGGGTACGGGACAGGGAGATACGAGCAGTACTTC. The V gene is TRBV4-1, the J gene TRBJ2-7; 9 bases align to TRBD1. V gave up 5 bases and J gave up 4 bases; unmatched junction bases: 12. The length of the CDR3 is 16 residues. Germline-derived CDR1 and CDR2 are MGHRA and YSYEKL.

This clone was seen just once. J is TRBJ2-4 and V is TRBV9, with 8 bases that match TRBD1. This CDR3 region has 16 residues. CDR1 is SGDLS, CDR2 YYNGEE, per germline. V lost 0 bases and J lost 2; bases outside the gene matches: 4. The DNA for the CDR3 is TGTGCCAGCAGCGTAGGGACAGGGTTACCCAAAAACATTCAGTACTTC. Protein: CASSVGTGLPKNIQYF. Complete variable domain (other parts from reference TRBV9 and TRBJ2-4): DSGVTQTPKHLITATGQRVTLRCSPRSGDLSVYWYQQSLDQGLQFLIQYYNGEERAKGNILERFSAQQFPDLHSELNLSSLELGDSALYFCASSVGTGLPKNIQYFGAGTRLSVL.